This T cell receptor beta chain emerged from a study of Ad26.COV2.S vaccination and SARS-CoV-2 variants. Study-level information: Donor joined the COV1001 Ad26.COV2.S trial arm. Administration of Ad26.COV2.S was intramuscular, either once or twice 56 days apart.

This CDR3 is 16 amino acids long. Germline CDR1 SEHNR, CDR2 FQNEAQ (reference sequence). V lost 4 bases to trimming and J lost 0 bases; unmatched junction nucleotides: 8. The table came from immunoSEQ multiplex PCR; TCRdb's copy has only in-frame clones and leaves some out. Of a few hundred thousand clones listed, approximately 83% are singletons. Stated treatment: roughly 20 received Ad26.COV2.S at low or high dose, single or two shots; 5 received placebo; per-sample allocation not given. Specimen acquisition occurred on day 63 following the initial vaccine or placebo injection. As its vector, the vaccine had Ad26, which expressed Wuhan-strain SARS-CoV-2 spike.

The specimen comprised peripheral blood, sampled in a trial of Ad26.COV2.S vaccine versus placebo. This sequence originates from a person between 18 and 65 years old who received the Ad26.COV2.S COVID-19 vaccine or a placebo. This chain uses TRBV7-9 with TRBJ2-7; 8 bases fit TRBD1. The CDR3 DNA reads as TGTGCCAGCAGCTCACAGGGGCAGGGGGCCTCCTACGAGCAGTACTTC. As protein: CASSSQGQGASYEQYF. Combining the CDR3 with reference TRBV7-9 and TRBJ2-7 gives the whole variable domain DTGVSQNPRHKITKRGQNVTFRCDPISEHNRLYWYRQTLGQGPEFLTYFQNEAQLEKSRLLSDRFSAERPKGSFSTLEIQRTEQGDSAMYLCASSSQGQGASYEQYFGPGTRLTVT.